Presented here are 14 T cell receptor beta chains from one specimen sequenced in a study of vaccination effects on CD4 cells after COVID-19. Antigen-specific CD4+ T cells expanded by the ViraFEST assay with viral peptide pools were then sequenced. Subsequent to 10 days of culture, CD4+ T cells were isolated. Vaccination of participants consisted of two doses of either the BNT162b2 or mRNA-1273 vaccine. These receptors' targets are unknown. This table comes from immunoSEQ multiplex PCR, and its TCRdb copy is limited to in-frame clones, with some not included. The repertoire includes about 72,000 clones, around 80% of them detected once, and 1.2% sits in the top ten. This material consisted of CD4+ T cells from PBMCs cultured with HCoV-229E spike peptides, taken after COVID-19 vaccination. Receptors originate from a human donor who received a COVID-19 vaccine.

This chain links TRBV18 with TRBJ2-5; 7 positions agree with TRBD2. The CDR3 is 15 residues long. Germline-derived CDR1 and CDR2 are KGHSH and LQKENI. V lost 3 bases to trimming and J lost 1 base; unmatched junction nucleotides: 5. CDR3 in amino acids: CASSPLSGGQETQYF. CDR3 nucleotide sequence: TGTGCCAGCTCACCCCTCTCGGGGGGCCAAGAGACCCAGTACTTC. Using reference TRBV18 and TRBJ2-5 for the parts outside the CDR3, the full variable domain is NAGVMQNPRHLVRRRGQEARLRCSPMKGHSHVYWYRQLPEEGLKFMVYLQKENIIDESGMPKERFSAEFPKEGPSILRIQQVVRGDSAAYFCASSPLSGGQETQYFGPGTRLLVL.

This clone appeared a few times. The chain recombines TRBV5-4 with TRBJ1-1; maybe TRBD1 (5 bases). The germline V gene has CDR1 SGHNT and CDR2 YYREEE (reference sequence). The CDR3 is 14 amino acids. Trimming removed 3 bases from V and 4 bases from J, with 13 bases in between. The CDR3: CASSWVGASTEAFF. In DNA, the CDR3 is TGTGCCAGCAGCTGGGTAGGGGCGAGCACTGAAGCTTTCTTT.

This clone was counted between two and nine times. The chain joins TRBV9 to TRBJ2-1, with 8 bases lining up with TRBD1. This CDR3 region has 15 residues. The V gene end was trimmed by 1 base and the J gene end by 8 bases; junction bases not matched to a gene: 8. Germline CDR1 reads SGDLS; CDR2 reads YYNGEE. The CDR3 protein is CASSVQGAPGYEQFF. In DNA form, the CDR3 reads TGTGCCAGCAGCGTACAGGGGGCGCCGGGCTATGAGCAGTTCTTC.

The gene calls are TRBV28 and TRBJ2-7; 10 bases are shared with TRBD1. The length of the CDR3 is 11 residues. Germline V lookup: CDR1 MDHEN, CDR2 SYDVKM. The V segment lost 6 bases and the J segment 9 bases; nucleotides outside the gene matches: 2. Here the CDR3 reads CASRGTGAQYV. As DNA, the CDR3 is TGTGCCAGCAGGGGGACAGGGGCGCAGTACGTC.

The V call is TRBV5-6, the J call TRBJ1-2; D unclear. V was trimmed by 2 bases and J by 6 bases, leaving 14 bases between them. The germline V gene encodes CDR1 SGHDT and CDR2 YYEEEE. The CDR3 covers 14 residues. Written as DNA, the CDR3 is TGTGCCAGCAGCTTCCCGCAGTCTCAGAATGGCTACACCTTC. Amino acids: CASSFPQSQNGYTF. Supplemented by reference TRBV5-6 and TRBJ1-2, the full variable domain reads DAGVTQSPTHLIKTRGQQVTLRCSPKSGHDTVSWYQQALGQGPQFIFQYYEEEERQRGNFPDRFSGHQFPNYSSELNVNALLLGDSALYLCASSFPQSQNGYTFGSGTRLTVV.

This clone was seen only a few times. The chain combines TRBV27 with TRBJ2-1; D is undetermined. The CDR3 totals 15 residues. Germline V gene data show CDR1 as MNHEY and CDR2 as SMNVEV (reference sequence). Trimming stripped 4 bases from V and 4 bases from J, with 14 bases between. CDR3 sequence (DNA): TGTGCCAGCAGTTCTGACAAGAACTTATACAATGAGCAGTTCTTC. Translation: CASSSDKNLYNEQFF.

This clone was recorded a few times. The chain employs TRBV27 and TRBJ2-2, with 10 bases lining up with TRBD2. Losses at the gene ends were 3 bases for V and 4 bases for J; bases not matched to a gene: 2. Germline CDR1 is MNHEY and CDR2 is SMNVEV (reference sequence). This CDR3 has 15 amino acids. CDR3: CASSFSSGGTGELFF. CDR3 DNA: TGTGCCAGCAGTTTTTCTAGCGGGGGCACCGGGGAGCTGTTTTTT.

The chain is built from TRBV18 and TRBJ2-2; possibly TRBD1 for D (6 bases). From germline, CDR1 is KGHSH and CDR2 LQKENI. The V and J ends lost 1 base and 4 bases respectively, with 7 bases between them. The length of the CDR3 is 14 residues. CDR3 in DNA: TGTGCCAGCTCACCACGACAGGTCACCGGGGAGCTGTTTTTT. The encoded protein is CASSPRQVTGELFF.

The chain has TRBV7-2 and TRBJ2-6, with D unresolved. The CDR3 is made up of 15 amino acids. V was shortened by 5 bases and J by 4 bases, with 12 bases between the two germline ends. The germline V gene encodes CDR1 SGHTA and CDR2 FQGNSA. CDR3 nucleotide sequence: TGTGCCAGCAGCCTTGGCCTTAAGGGGGCCAACGTCCTGACTTTC. Encoded protein: CASSLGLKGANVLTF.

V and J are TRBV6-5 and TRBJ2-2; D not certain. V was pared by 2 bases and J by 7 bases, with 11 bases between. The CDR3 extends over 14 amino acids. CDR1 is MNHEY and CDR2 is SVGAGI in the germline V gene. The CDR3 loop reads CASSYRGLNGELFF. CDR3 bases: TGTGCCAGCAGTTACCGAGGTTTGAACGGGGAGCTGTTTTTT.

The J gene is TRBJ2-2, the V gene TRBV19; 9 bases line up with TRBD2. The length of the CDR3 is 14 residues. V trimming: 7 bases; J trimming: 4 bases; junction bases outside the gene matches: 4. Germline assignment: CDR1 LNHDA and CDR2 SQIVND (reference sequence). The CDR3 spells CASTWRGGTGELFF. Written as DNA, the CDR3 is TGTGCCAGTACGTGGCGGGGGGGCACCGGGGAGCTGTTTTTT.

This clone was detected only once. The chain combines TRBV28 with TRBJ1-1; possibly TRBD1 for D (5 bases). The germline gives CDR1 MDHEN, CDR2 SYDVKM. This CDR3 is built from 14 residues. Trimming stripped 6 bases from V and 3 bases from J, with 14 bases between. This chain's CDR3 is CASRIGTRDTEAFF. The DNA of the CDR3 is TGTGCCAGCAGAATTGGGACGAGGGACACTGAAGCTTTCTTT. The full variable domain, its missing parts supplied by reference TRBV28 and TRBJ1-1, is DVKVTQSSRYLVKRTGEKVFLECVQDMDHENMFWYRQDPGLGLRLIYFSYDVKMKEKGDIPEGYSVSREKKERFSLILESASTNQTSMYLCASRIGTRDTEAFFGQGTRLTVV.

This clone has more than one count but fewer than ten. The genes are TRBV5-1 and TRBJ1-6; D gene uncertain. The CDR3 is 15 residues long. V was cut by 0 bases and J by 6 bases, with 10 bases left in between. The germline V gene encodes CDR1 SGHRS and CDR2 YFSETQ. The CDR3 bases are TGCGCCAGCAGCTTGGAGTCCAGGTCTAATTCACCCCTCCACTTT. Its protein product is CASSLESRSNSPLHF.

The rearrangement uses TRBV5-4 and TRBJ2-7, with D possibly TRBD2 on 5 matching bases. Germline CDR1 reads SGHNT; CDR2 reads YYREEE (reference sequence). V gave up 7 bases and J gave up 2 bases, with 16 bases separating them. The CDR3 length is 14 residues. The CDR3 bases are TGTGCCAGCCCATCGGGGTGGGCCCCCTACGAGCAGTACGTC. This gives the protein CASPSGWAPYEQYV.